The present T cell receptor beta chain was sequenced within a study of blood T cell repertoires in COVID-19 (dated by TCRdb to 2020 to 2021). Study-level background: The collaborator samples originated in the United States, Italy and Spain and spanned the acute and convalescent phases of COVID-19. Samples came from the ongoing ImmuneRACE study (first 160 participants) plus 1,254 subjects from 6 global collaborators. A freely available public database, intended as a resource for researchers studying the immune response to SARS-CoV-2, is where the repertoires were released. HLA class I and class II types, where available, came from metadata supplied by the sample provider rather than from assay-based typing. Nearly every sample came with metadata listing a de-identified subject ID, COVID-19 status, age in years and sex. Subjects who had been exposed to COVID-19, were actively infected with it, or had recovered from it provided the deeply sampled blood TCRbeta repertoires that made up the dataset. The material from the prospective study consisted of cDNA or gDNA derived from T cells, B-cell-depleted T cells, or PBMCs.

On this clone itself: Which antigen it targets is not known. Per-base qualities were not stored, and no clone one base away is much larger.

In Seattle, one collaborating source enrolled patients while the infection was active and tracked those patients longitudinally over the course of disease. Each collaborating institution followed its own protocols to collect whole blood in K2EDTA tubes. For TCRbeta analysis, collaborators shipped samples as frozen whole blood, isolated PBMCs, or DNA extracted from either of those sample types. The germline V gene provides CDR1 SNHLY and CDR2 FYNNEI. The germline V end is reduced by 6 bases and the J end by 9 bases; junction bases left unmatched: 11. The CDR3 spans 15 residues, from the cysteine through the phenylalanine. Kept here is only the CDR3 DNA, which spans 45 bases and is read in frame from base 1. TCRbeta CDR3 regions were amplified from genomic DNA using the immunoSEQ Assay, a bias-controlled multiplex PCR. Per the authors' processing: The number of nucleated cells in each sample was estimated by amplification of reference gene primers within the assay. To quantify the absolute abundance of each unique TCRbeta CDR3 rearrangement, sequence reads were collapsed and filtered. For each sample, productive Simpson clonality was calculated as the square root of Simpson's diversity index across productive rearrangements. TCRdb stores this immuneACCESS table with in-frame sequences only. Part of the clones is absent; in the studies checked, under half of the shortfall reflects unresolved V genes, and no reason is known for the rest. Clone size and V and J calls were adopted from that table, with D and trimming inferred from the DNA. In this sample the table shows roughly 230,000 clones, roughly 89% of which occur a single time. The biggest ten clones account for approximately 2.3% of the sample.

The research as a whole found: The amount of clinical and demographic metadata varied by source and participant and was provided uncurated.

This sequence was found in a woman aged 55-69 years with COVID-19, enrolled during active disease. The specimen sequenced was peripheral blood. The chain joins TRBV2 to TRBJ1-5; 10 nucleotides in the junction match TRBD1. The DNA sequence reads TGTGCCAGCAGATTGGTTGGGGACAGGGGATCGCCCCAGCATTTT. This sequence encodes CASRLVGDRGSPQHF.